The entry below gives a single TCR beta chain sequence along with its context. These data belong to a study of control samples from healthy donors and cancer patients. The CDR3 covers 12 residues. Germline CDR1 is MNHEY and CDR2 is SMNVEV (reference sequence). V was shortened by 8 bases and J by 4 bases, with 11 bases between the two germline ends. Assay used: immunoSEQ multiplex PCR; TCRdb lists only in-frame clones, some missing. The sample carries about 92,000 clones, approximately 78% recorded once. The chain links TRBV27 to TRBJ1-2; D gene uncertain. The sequence was obtained from a woman aged 55-70 years in good health. Source material: blood. The CDR3 DNA follows: TGTGCCAGCGGCCTCCTAAGCTATGGCTACACCTTC. Its protein product is CASGLLSYGYTF.